A single T cell receptor beta chain is shown here with its context. Its target is not known. The germline V gene encodes CDR1 SGHRS and CDR2 YFSETQ. The CDR3 totals 15 residues. The ends lost 4 bases at V and 5 bases at J; junction bases unmatched: 5. Produced via immunoSEQ multiplex PCR; TCRdb's table is partial and in-frame only. The sample has under 45,000 clones, 90% seen once. The record originates from a study of brain T cells in children with intractable seizures. Overall study results and limits: Viral specificity was inferred only from CDR3 similarity; HCMV serostatus was unknown.

The rearrangement joins TRBV5-1 to TRBJ2-5; 13 positions match TRBD2. The specimen was peripheral blood, collected at surgery. The receptor was isolated from a girl aged 2 to 10 with tuberous sclerosis and intractable seizures. CDR3 sequence: CASSVGLAGMETQYF. CDR3 nucleotide sequence: TGCGCCAGCAGCGTGGGACTAGCGGGGATGGAGACCCAGTACTTC.